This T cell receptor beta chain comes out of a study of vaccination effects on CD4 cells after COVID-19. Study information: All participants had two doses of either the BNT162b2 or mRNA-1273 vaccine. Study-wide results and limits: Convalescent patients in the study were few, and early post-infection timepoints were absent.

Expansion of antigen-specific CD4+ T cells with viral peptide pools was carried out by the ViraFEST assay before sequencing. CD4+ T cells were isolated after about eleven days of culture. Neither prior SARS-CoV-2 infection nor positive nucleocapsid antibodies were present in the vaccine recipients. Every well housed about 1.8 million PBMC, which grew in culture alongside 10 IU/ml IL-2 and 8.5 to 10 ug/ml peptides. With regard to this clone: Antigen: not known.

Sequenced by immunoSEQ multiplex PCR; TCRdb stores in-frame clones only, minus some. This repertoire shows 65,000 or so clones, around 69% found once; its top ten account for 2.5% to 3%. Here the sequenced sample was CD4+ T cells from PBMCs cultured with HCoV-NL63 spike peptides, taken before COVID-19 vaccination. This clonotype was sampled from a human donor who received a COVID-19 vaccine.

The CDR3 protein is CASSYSTGYEQYV. CDR3 coding DNA: TGTGCCAGCAGTTACTCGACAGGATACGAGCAGTACGTC. This rearrangement joins TRBV6-2 or TRBV6-3 to TRBJ2-7; D might be TRBD1 (6 bases). The CDR3 extends over 13 amino acids. Looked up from germline, CDR1 is MNHEY and CDR2 is SVGEGT. V was cut by 0 bases and J by 4 bases, with 7 bases left in between.